The 13 T cell receptor beta chains in this list originate from one sample, sequenced in a study of cytomegalovirus exposure and HLA in healthy donors. Clones were read by immunoSEQ multiplex PCR, and TCRdb kept only the in-frame ones, dropping some. Of about 200,000 clones detected, roughly 84% appear once; the ten largest clones hold 1.5% to 2%. Sequenced material: PBMCs. The receptor set was obtained from a woman aged 18-29 years in good health and CMV-seropositive.

This clone was counted once. This chain uses TRBV7-9 with TRBJ1-1; no clear D gene. The CDR3 length is 14 residues. V lost 5 bases to trimming and J lost 9 bases, with 19 bases between them. From germline, CDR1 is SEHNR and CDR2 FQNEAQ (reference sequence). CDR3 sequence (DNA): TGTGCCAGCAGCCGGGGTGACGGAGGGCGGAAAGCTTTCTTT. Its translation: CASSRGDGGRKAFF.

The genes are TRBV7-2 and TRBJ2-3; D gene unclear. Germline CDR1 SGHTA, CDR2 FQGNSA. V lost 3 bases and J 4 bases, leaving 8 bases between the germline ends. This CDR3 has 13 amino acids. CDR3 loop: CASSFSASDTQYF. The DNA of the CDR3 is TGTGCCAGCAGCTTCAGCGCTTCAGATACGCAGTATTTT.

For the CDR3, the DNA is TGTGCCAGCAGCTTGGTCAGGGAAAAACTGTTTTTT. Translated: CASSLVREKLFF. The V call is TRBV5-8, the J call TRBJ1-4; no firm D call. CDR1 is SGHTS and CDR2 is YDEGEE in the germline V gene. Trimming took off 0 bases at V and 8 bases at J, with 5 bases between the two ends. CDR3 length: 12 residues.

This chain links TRBV7-2 with TRBJ2-3; D ambiguous. The CDR3 has 11 residues. V was pared by 7 bases and J by 4 bases, with 6 bases between. Germline V gene lookup returns CDR1 SGHTA and CDR2 FQGNSA. CDR3 nucleotides: TGTGCCAGCACCCCCGCAGATACGCAGTATTTT. It yields the protein CASTPADTQYF.

The chain carries TRBV7-6 and TRBJ2-5; TRBD2 aligns across 7 bases. This CDR3 comprises 17 residues. CDR1 and CDR2 (germline): SGHVS, FNYEAQ. J gave up 2 bases and V 1 base, and 10 bases lay outside the gene matches. For the CDR3, the DNA is TGTGCCAGCAGCTTAGTATACACGGGGGGAAAGCAAGAGACCCAGTACTTC. Translating it yields CASSLVYTGGKQETQYF.

The chain couples TRBV11-2 to TRBJ1-2; D might be TRBD1 (5 bases). Germline V CDR1 and CDR2: SGHAT, FQNNGV. The CDR3 has 13 amino acids. V lost 5 bases to trimming and J lost 3 bases, with 10 bases between them. The CDR3 DNA reads as TGTGCCAGCAGCACAGGACCGGACTATGGCTACACCTTC. Translating it yields CASSTGPDYGYTF.

This chain links TRBV11-1 with TRBJ1-3; the D is unclear. Germline CDR1 reads SGHAT; CDR2 reads FQDESV (reference sequence). This CDR3 comprises 14 residues. Trimming shortened V by 2 bases and J by 2 bases, and 7 bases separated the two germline ends. In nucleotides, the CDR3 is TGTGCCAGCAGCTTAAGGGAGGCTGGAAACACCATATATTTT. Its protein product is CASSLREAGNTIYF.

The chain employs TRBV27 and TRBJ1-1; D not resolved. Germline assignment: CDR1 MNHEY and CDR2 SMNVEV (reference sequence). The length of the CDR3 is 13 residues. V shed 3 bases and J shed 2 bases, with 7 bases lying between them. The CDR3 nucleotides read TGTGCCAGCAGTTTTTTCAAAAACACTGAAGCTTTCTTT. Translation: CASSFFKNTEAFF.

The rearrangement links TRBV10-3 to TRBJ2-7; no clear D. V was cut by 4 bases and J by 3 bases, with 16 bases left in between. This CDR3 region has 15 residues. The germline gives CDR1 ENHRY, CDR2 SYGVKD. The CDR3: CAISADIPLSYEQYF. CDR3 DNA sequence: TGTGCCATCAGTGCCGACATCCCTTTAAGCTACGAGCAGTACTTC.

This clone has only one observation. Within the sample, other DNA sequences also encode this same CDR3. V is TRBV27 and J is TRBJ2-7; 11 bases align to TRBD1. CDR3 length equals 14 residues. Losses at the gene ends were 5 bases for V and 3 bases for J; bases not matched to a gene: 3. Germline lookup yields CDR1 MNHEY and CDR2 SMNVEV (reference sequence). This chain's CDR3 is CASSPGTGGYEQYF. DNA of the CDR3: TGTGCCAGCAGTCCGGGGACAGGGGGCTACGAGCAGTACTTC.

The rearrangement uses TRBV2 and TRBJ1-5, with TRBD1 identical over 7 bases. Per the germline V gene, CDR1 is SNHLY and CDR2 is FYNNEI. Trimming removed 4 bases from V and 9 bases from J; junction bases left unmatched: 9. The CDR3 extends over 14 amino acids. In DNA form, the CDR3 reads TGTGCCAGCAGTGCGACAGGGAGAGTCGGGCCCCAGCATTTT. It translates to CASSATGRVGPQHF.

This sequence joins TRBV4-1 and TRBJ2-7, with 7 bases that match TRBD2. The V gene end was trimmed by 0 bases and the J gene end by 0 bases; junction bases not matched to a gene: 5. The CDR3 is 16 amino acids. CDR1 is MGHRA, CDR2 YSYEKL, per germline. The DNA of the CDR3 is TGCGCCAGCAGCCAAGAAGCTAGCGGTACCTCCTACGAGCAGTACTTC. Its translation is CASSQEASGTSYEQYF.

CDR3 bases: TGTGCCAGCAGTGGACAGGGGGCGAGCACTGAAGCTTTCTTT. It translates to CASSGQGASTEAFF. V and J are TRBV6-1 and TRBJ1-1; 10 bases agree with TRBD1. CDR1 and CDR2 (germline): MNHNS, SASEGT. J gave up 4 bases and V 4 bases, and 3 bases lay outside the gene matches. The CDR3 is 14 residues long.